One sample yielded the 29 T cell receptor beta chains listed below, sequenced in a study of a mutant IDH1 vaccine in newly diagnosed glioma. The protocol was immunoSEQ multiplex PCR, while the TCRdb copy is restricted to in-frame clones and leaves out a portion. Of tens of thousands of clones listed, roughly nine tenths are singletons. Stated time point: week 35, safety follow-up. A 20-mer mutant IDH1 peptide at 300 ug was injected subcutaneously with topical imiquimod. For these TCRs, the target antigens are not known. Sample: PBMCs, taken from a glioma patient whose treatment included an IDH1 peptide vaccine. These receptors originate from a man aged 40-49 years with glioma.

The V call is TRBV6-5, the J call TRBJ1-2, with 7 bases fitting TRBD1. Germline V gene sequence: CDR1 MNHEY, CDR2 SVGAGI. This CDR3 is 15 amino acids long. Trimming cost V 2 bases and J 4 bases; bases outside gene matches: 7. The CDR3 DNA reads as TGTGCCAGCAGTTACGGGACGGGACAGTCCTATGGCTACACCTTC. Its translation is CASSYGTGQSYGYTF.

The V gene is TRBV6-1, the J gene TRBJ2-2; D gene ambiguous. This CDR3 region has 14 residues. Trimming took off 10 bases at V and 0 bases at J, with 12 bases between the two ends. Germline V CDR1 and CDR2: MNHNS, SASEGT. CDR3 protein: CATRDNANTGELFF. Here the CDR3 DNA reads TGTGCCACGCGAGACAACGCGAACACCGGGGAGCTGTTTTTT.

The chain links TRBV10-3 to TRBJ2-5, with TRBD1 identical over 7 bases. The assigned J gene may be wrong: the sequence end matches TRBJ2-7 better. There are 14 residues in the CDR3. Germline values: CDR1 ENHRY, CDR2 SYGVKD. The DNA of the CDR3 is TGTGCCATCAGCGGGGCAGGGGGTTATGGCGAGCAGTACTTC. It yields the protein CAISGAGGYGEQYF.

The rearrangement links TRBV7-3 to TRBJ2-7; D might be TRBD1 or TRBD2, each matching 5 bases. V was trimmed by 0 bases and J by 7 bases, leaving 10 bases between them. This CDR3 is 13 amino acids long. CDR1 SGHTA and CDR2 FQGTGA come from the germline V gene. CDR3 region: CASSLTGWGEQYF. CDR3 in DNA: TGTGCCAGCAGCTTAACCGGGTGGGGGGAGCAGTACTTC.

The V call is TRBV7-2, the J call TRBJ1-1; no definite D call. CDR1 and CDR2 from the germline V gene are SGHTA and FQGNSA. The CDR3 is made up of 11 amino acids. V lost 10 bases to trimming and J lost 2 bases, with 8 bases between them. The CDR3 spells CAIRQNTEAFF. The CDR3 DNA reads TGTGCCATCCGACAAAACACTGAAGCTTTCTTT.

The genes are TRBV9 and TRBJ1-4; 9 bases agree with TRBD1. The CDR3 length is 17 residues. The V segment lost 0 bases and the J segment 8 bases; nucleotides outside the gene matches: 11. Germline loops: CDR1 SGDLS, CDR2 YYNGEE. CDR3 nucleotides: TGTGCCAGCAGCGTAGACCGGGACAGGGCGGGGGTCGAAAAACTGTTTTTT. It is translated as CASSVDRDRAGVEKLFF. The full variable domain, its missing parts supplied by reference TRBV9 and TRBJ1-4, is DSGVTQTPKHLITATGQRVTLRCSPRSGDLSVYWYQQSLDQGLQFLIQYYNGEERAKGNILERFSAQQFPDLHSELNLSSLELGDSALYFCASSVDRDRAGVEKLFFGSGTQLSVL.

This sequence joins TRBV13 and TRBJ2-1; TRBD1 matches at 9 bases. The CDR3 loop spans 15 amino acids. Germline CDR1 reads PRHDT; CDR2 reads FYEKMQ (reference sequence). Trimming at V came to 7 bases and at J to 12 bases, leaving 16 bases not matched to a gene. CDR3: CASTLGDRDSWGQFF. The DNA for the CDR3 is TGTGCCAGCACCCTGGGGGACAGGGACTCCTGGGGGCAGTTCTTC.

The V and J genes are TRBV2 and TRBJ2-5; D is uncertain. V was shortened by 6 bases and J by 2 bases, with 10 bases between the two germline ends. The germline gives CDR1 SNHLY, CDR2 FYNNEI. The CDR3 contains 13 residues. DNA of the CDR3: TGTGCCAGCAGCCGCGACATTCAAGAGACCCAGTACTTC. This sequence encodes CASSRDIQETQYF.

This chain joins TRBV19 and TRBJ2-7, with TRBD2 matching over 14 bases. V was pared by 3 bases and J by 2 bases, with 6 bases of the junction left unmatched. Germline V gene sequence: CDR1 LNHDA, CDR2 SQIVND (reference sequence). The CDR3 runs 17 residues. CDR3 region: CASSIGTSGSWAYEQYF. CDR3 bases: TGTGCCAGTAGTATCGGGACTAGCGGGAGTTGGGCCTACGAGCAGTACTTC.

The chain links TRBV5-1 to TRBJ1-2; 8 positions match TRBD1. Germline assignment: CDR1 SGHRS and CDR2 YFSETQ. V dropped 3 bases and J dropped 3; count of bases not matched to a gene: 13. The CDR3 spans 17 residues. The CDR3 nucleotides read TGCGCCAGCAGCTGGCCCAAATCGGACAGGGTAGACTATGGCTACACCTTC. This translates into CASSWPKSDRVDYGYTF.

This chain joins TRBV19 and TRBJ2-1; D gene unclear. V shed 6 bases and J shed 5 bases, with 5 bases lying between them. The CDR3 runs 11 residues. Germline V gene sequence: CDR1 LNHDA, CDR2 SQIVND (reference sequence). The CDR3, as DNA: TGTGCCAGTAGAAGAAACAATGAGCAGTTCTTC. Amino acid sequence: CASRRNNEQFF.

The chain is built from TRBV6-1 and TRBJ1-1; D is ambiguous. V lost 8 bases and J lost 1, with 17 bases in between. Germline V CDR1 and CDR2: MNHNS, SASEGT. The CDR3 runs 15 residues. CDR3 sequence (DNA): TGTGCCAGCGCAAAAGCGGTTGTCGGGAACACTGAAGCTTTCTTT. Encoded protein: CASAKAVVGNTEAFF.

The rearrangement joins TRBV2 to TRBJ2-5; 8 bases align to TRBD1. The V gene end was trimmed by 9 bases and the J gene end by 4 bases; junction bases not matched to a gene: 7. Germline V gene sequence: CDR1 SNHLY, CDR2 FYNNEI. This CDR3 spans 13 amino acids. The CDR3 loop reads CARSGGALETQYF. In DNA form, the CDR3 reads TGTGCCAGATCAGGGGGCGCATTAGAGACCCAGTACTTC.

The chain links TRBV20-1 to TRBJ2-1; D is unresolved. Germline V CDR1 and CDR2: DFQATT, SNEGSKA (reference sequence). The V and J ends lost 5 bases and 8 bases respectively, with 10 bases between them. CDR3 length equals 11 residues. The CDR3 is CSAGFRDEQFF. CDR3 sequence (DNA): TGCAGTGCTGGGTTTCGGGATGAGCAGTTCTTC.

The chain carries TRBV4-1 and TRBJ1-6; a weak D match, TRBD1 (5 bases). The germline CDR1 and CDR2 sequences are MGHRA and YSYEKL. The CDR3 covers 19 residues. V was shortened by 1 base and J by 0 bases, with 16 bases between the two germline ends. The CDR3 here is CASSQGSGVRGSYNSPLHF. In DNA form, the CDR3 reads TGCGCCAGCAGCCAAGGATCCGGGGTGAGGGGCTCCTATAATTCACCCCTCCACTTT.

Ten or more counts support this clone. The chain uses TRBV7-6 and TRBJ1-5; D may be TRBD1 (5 bases). V shed 6 bases and J shed 6 bases, with 12 bases lying between them. Germline CDR1 reads SGHVS; CDR2 reads FNYEAQ. The CDR3 length is 13 residues. In DNA form, the CDR3 reads TGTGCCAGCAGTCCGGGGGACGCTCAGCCCCAGCATTTT. Translation gives CASSPGDAQPQHF.

V is TRBV9 and J is TRBJ2-1, with D unresolved. Per germline, CDR1 SGDLS and CDR2 YYNGEE. This CDR3 has 15 amino acids. Trimming stripped 4 bases from V and 0 bases from J, with 11 bases between. The CDR3, as DNA: TGTGCCAGCAGCCTGGAGCCCTCCTCCTACAATGAGCAGTTCTTC. This translates into CASSLEPSSYNEQFF.

The rearrangement links TRBV2 to TRBJ2-5, with 7 bases lining up with TRBD1. The CDR3 is 15 amino acids. Germline V gene sequence: CDR1 SNHLY, CDR2 FYNNEI. The ends lost 0 bases at V and 3 bases at J; junction bases unmatched: 4. This chain's CDR3 is CASSEAEGGKETQYF. Here the CDR3 DNA reads TGTGCCAGCAGTGAAGCGGAAGGGGGCAAAGAGACCCAGTACTTC. Together with reference TRBV2 and TRBJ2-5, the CDR3 gives the full variable domain: EPEVTQTPSHQVTQMGQEVILRCVPISNHLYFYWYRQILGQKVEFLVSFYNNEISEKSEIFDDQFSVERPDGSNFTLKIRSTKLEDSAMYFCASSEAEGGKETQYFGPGTRLLVL.

The chain carries TRBV5-8 and TRBJ2-3; 7 bases are shared with TRBD1. The CDR3 is made up of 15 amino acids. J lost 4 bases, V lost 0 bases, and 5 bases had no gene match. Looked up from germline, CDR1 is SGHTS and CDR2 is YDEGEE. The CDR3 is CASSLATGTADTQYF. CDR3 nucleotide sequence: TGTGCCAGCAGCTTGGCCACCGGGACAGCAGATACGCAGTATTTT.

This clone has a handful of counts. The rearrangement links TRBV10-3 to TRBJ1-1, with D maybe TRBD1 (5 bases). CDR1 and CDR2 (germline): ENHRY, SYGVKD. V shed 3 bases and J shed 1 base, with 9 bases lying between them. The CDR3 is 14 residues long. CDR3 sequence reads: CAISDGRANTEAFF. CDR3 coding DNA: TGTGCCATCAGTGATGGCAGGGCGAACACTGAAGCTTTCTTT.

The rearrangement uses TRBV7-2 and TRBJ2-3, with 7 bases matching TRBD2. This CDR3 has 16 amino acids. V was pared by 7 bases and J by 1 base, with 11 bases of the junction left unmatched. The germline gives CDR1 SGHTA, CDR2 FQGNSA. The CDR3 sequence is CASTIRRGRGTDTQYF. The CDR3 nucleotides are TGTGCCAGCACCATCCGCCGCGGGAGAGGCACAGATACGCAGTATTTT.

J is TRBJ2-1 and V is TRBV10-3; no clear D. Germline V gene sequence: CDR1 ENHRY, CDR2 SYGVKD. The V end lost 2 bases, the J end lost 9 bases, and 8 bases lay between the germline ends. This CDR3 has 12 amino acids. The CDR3: CAISEERAEQFF. In DNA, the CDR3 is TGTGCCATCAGTGAGGAAAGGGCTGAGCAGTTCTTC.

This chain connects TRBV7-8 to TRBJ2-3; 9 nucleotides align to TRBD2. Germline CDR1 is SGHVS and CDR2 is FQNEAQ. Trimming at V came to 5 bases and at J to 5 bases, leaving 5 bases not matched to a gene. This CDR3 contains 14 residues. In DNA form, the CDR3 reads TGTGCCAGCAGCCGAGGGACTAGCCAAGATACGCAGTATTTT. Translated: CASSRGTSQDTQYF.

The chain is built from TRBV7-9 and TRBJ2-7; D is unresolved. This CDR3 is 12 amino acids long. CDR1 and CDR2 (germline): SEHNR, FQNEAQ (reference sequence). V was cut by 6 bases and J by 6 bases, with 12 bases left in between. The CDR3, as DNA: TGTGCCAGCAGTCTTACCTCTAGCGAGCAGTACTTC. This translates into CASSLTSSEQYF. Using reference TRBV7-9 and TRBJ2-7 for the parts outside the CDR3, the full variable domain is DTGVSQNPRHKITKRGQNVTFRCDPISEHNRLYWYRQTLGQGPEFLTYFQNEAQLEKSRLLSDRFSAERPKGSFSTLEIQRTEQGDSAMYLCASSLTSSEQYFGPGTRLTVT.

About this clone: The junction and the germline gene differ at one end; a read error may be behind it. This sequence joins TRBV7-7 and TRBJ2-1; the D is unclear. In germline, CDR1 is SSHAT, CDR2 FNYEAQ (reference sequence). The CDR3 contains 12 residues. The CDR3 nucleotides are TGTGCTAGCAGCTTAGACGGGAATGAGCAGTTCTTC. It codes for CASSLDGNEQFF.

This clone appeared a single time. The J gene is TRBJ2-3, the V gene TRBV4-1; tentatively, D is TRBD2 (6 bases). Per the germline V gene, CDR1 is MGHRA and CDR2 is YSYEKL. Deletions cut 4 bases from V and 8 bases from J, with 22 bases between. CDR3 length: 16 residues. The CDR3 spells CASSRSHGRGGPTQYF. For the CDR3, the DNA is TGCGCCAGCAGCCGGAGCCACGGGCGGGGCGGGCCTACGCAGTATTTT.

V gene TRBV7-9 combines with J gene TRBJ2-4; D gene uncertain. The CDR3 spans 11 residues. V was shortened by 4 bases and J by 2 bases, with 0 bases between the two germline ends. Germline-derived CDR1 and CDR2 are SEHNR and FQNEAQ (reference sequence). For the CDR3, the DNA is TGTGCCAGCAGCTCCAAAAACATTCAGTACTTC. Protein: CASSSKNIQYF.

This chain connects TRBV7-9 to TRBJ1-4; D uncertain. The CDR3 is 18 residues long. Germline CDR1 SEHNR, CDR2 FQNEAQ (reference sequence). V lost 1 base and J 0 bases, leaving 15 bases between the germline ends. CDR3 nucleotides: TGTGCCAGCAGCTTAGGGTCAGGTTTAGCAGCAACTAATGAAAAACTGTTTTTT. This sequence encodes CASSLGSGLAATNEKLFF.

This chain connects TRBV19 to TRBJ2-5; no definite D call. V was pared by 7 bases and J by 3 bases, with 12 bases between. The CDR3 contains 13 residues. The germline CDR1 and CDR2 sequences are LNHDA and SQIVND (reference sequence). The CDR3 region is CASKVSGEETQYF. For the CDR3, the DNA is TGTGCCAGTAAAGTCTCGGGTGAAGAGACCCAGTACTTC.